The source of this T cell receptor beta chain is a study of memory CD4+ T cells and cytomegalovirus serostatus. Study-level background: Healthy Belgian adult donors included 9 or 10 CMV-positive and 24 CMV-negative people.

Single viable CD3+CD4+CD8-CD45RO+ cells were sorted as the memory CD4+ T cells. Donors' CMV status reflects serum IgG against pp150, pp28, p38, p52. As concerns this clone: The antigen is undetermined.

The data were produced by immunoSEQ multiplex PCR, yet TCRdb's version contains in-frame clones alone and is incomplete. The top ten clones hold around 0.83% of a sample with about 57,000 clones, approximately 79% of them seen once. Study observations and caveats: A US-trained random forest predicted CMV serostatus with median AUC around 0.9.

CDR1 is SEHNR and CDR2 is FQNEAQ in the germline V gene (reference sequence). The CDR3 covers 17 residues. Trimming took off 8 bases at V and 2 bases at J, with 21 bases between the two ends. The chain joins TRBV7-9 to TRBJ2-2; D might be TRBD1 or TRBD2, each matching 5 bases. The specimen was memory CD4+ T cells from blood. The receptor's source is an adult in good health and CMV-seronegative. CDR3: CASPPPPGTDNTGELFF. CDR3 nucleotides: TGTGCCAGCCCCCCTCCTCCCGGGACGGACAACACCGGGGAGCTGTTTTTT.